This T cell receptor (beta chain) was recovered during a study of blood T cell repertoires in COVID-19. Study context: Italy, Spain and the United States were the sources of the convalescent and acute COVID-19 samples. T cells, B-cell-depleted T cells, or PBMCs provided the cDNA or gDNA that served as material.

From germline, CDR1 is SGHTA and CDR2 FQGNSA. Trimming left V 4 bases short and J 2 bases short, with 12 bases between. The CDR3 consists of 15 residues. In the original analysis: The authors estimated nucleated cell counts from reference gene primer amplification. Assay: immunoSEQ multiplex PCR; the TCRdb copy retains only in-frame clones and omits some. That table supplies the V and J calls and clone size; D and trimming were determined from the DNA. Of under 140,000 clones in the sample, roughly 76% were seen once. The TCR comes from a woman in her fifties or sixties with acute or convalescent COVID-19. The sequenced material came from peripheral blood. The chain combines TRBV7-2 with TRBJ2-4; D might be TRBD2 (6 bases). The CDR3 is CASSYDAGPKNIQYF. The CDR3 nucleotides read TGTGCCAGCAGCTACGACGCGGGGCCCAAAAACATTCAGTACTTC.